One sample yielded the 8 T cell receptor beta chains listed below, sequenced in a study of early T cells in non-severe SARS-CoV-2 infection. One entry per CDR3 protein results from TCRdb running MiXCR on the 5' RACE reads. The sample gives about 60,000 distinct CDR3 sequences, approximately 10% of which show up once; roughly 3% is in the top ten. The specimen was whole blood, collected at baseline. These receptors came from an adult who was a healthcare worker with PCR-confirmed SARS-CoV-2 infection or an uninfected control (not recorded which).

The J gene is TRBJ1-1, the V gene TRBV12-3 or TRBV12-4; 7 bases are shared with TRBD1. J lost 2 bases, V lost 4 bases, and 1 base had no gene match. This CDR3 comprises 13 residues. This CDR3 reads CASSWTGNTEAFF. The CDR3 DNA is TGTGCCAGCAGTTGGACAGGAAACACTGAAGCTTTCTTT.

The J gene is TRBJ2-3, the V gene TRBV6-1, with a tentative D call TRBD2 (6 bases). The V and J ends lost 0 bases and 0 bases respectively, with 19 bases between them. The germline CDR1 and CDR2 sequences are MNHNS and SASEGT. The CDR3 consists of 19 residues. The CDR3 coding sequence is TGTGCCAGCAGTGAAGCGGGGAGGCACGTGACTACAAGCACAGATACGCAGTATTTT. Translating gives CASSEAGRHVTTSTDTQYF.

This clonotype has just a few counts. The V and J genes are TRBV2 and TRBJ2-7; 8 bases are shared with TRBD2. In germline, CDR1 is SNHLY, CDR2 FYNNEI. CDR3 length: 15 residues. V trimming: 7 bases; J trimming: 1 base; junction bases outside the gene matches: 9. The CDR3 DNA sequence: TGTGCCAGCACGAAACTTTTAGCGGGATCCTACGAGCAGTACTTC. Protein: CASTKLLAGSYEQYF.

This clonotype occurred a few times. The CDR3 spells CASTSAETQYF. The DNA for the CDR3 is TGCGCCAGCACGTCAGCGGAGACCCAGTACTTC. The chain recombines TRBV5-1 with TRBJ2-5; D call uncertain. The CDR3 totals 11 residues. CDR1 is SGHRS and CDR2 is YFSETQ in the germline V gene. V was pared by 6 bases and J by 5 bases, with 8 bases between.

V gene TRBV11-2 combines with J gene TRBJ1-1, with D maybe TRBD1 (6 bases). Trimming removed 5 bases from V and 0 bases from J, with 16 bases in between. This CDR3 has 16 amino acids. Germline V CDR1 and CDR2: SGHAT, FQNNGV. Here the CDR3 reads CASSPTLGGMNTEAFF. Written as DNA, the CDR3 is TGTGCCAGCAGCCCGACGTTAGGGGGAATGAACACTGAAGCTTTCTTT.

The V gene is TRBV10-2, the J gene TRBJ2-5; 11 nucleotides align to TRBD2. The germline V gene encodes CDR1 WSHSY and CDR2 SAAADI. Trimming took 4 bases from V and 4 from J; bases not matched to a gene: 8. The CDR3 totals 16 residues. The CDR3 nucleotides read TGCGCCAGCAGTGGCATTAGCGGGGGGGCAGGAGAGACCCAGTACTTC. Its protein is CASSGISGGAGETQYF.

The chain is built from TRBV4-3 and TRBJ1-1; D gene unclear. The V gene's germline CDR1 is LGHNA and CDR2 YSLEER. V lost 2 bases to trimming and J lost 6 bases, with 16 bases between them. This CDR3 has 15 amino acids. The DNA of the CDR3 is TGCGCCAGCAGCCAAACCAACGAAGGGCCGGCTGAAGCTTTCTTT. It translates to CASSQTNEGPAEAFF.

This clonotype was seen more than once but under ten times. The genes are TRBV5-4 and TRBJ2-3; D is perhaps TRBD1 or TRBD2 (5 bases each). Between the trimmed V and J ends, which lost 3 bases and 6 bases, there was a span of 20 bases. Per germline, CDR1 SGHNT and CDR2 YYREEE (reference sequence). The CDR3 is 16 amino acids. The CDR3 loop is CASSSFAWDLADTQYF. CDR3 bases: TGTGCCAGCAGCTCCTTCGCCTGGGACCTAGCCGATACGCAGTATTTT.